These T cell receptor beta chains were read from a single sample in a study of shared clonotypes between healthy human individuals. Data came from immunoSEQ multiplex PCR; TCRdb stores just in-frame clones and leaves some out. The sample lists around 620,000 clones, 85% to 95% occurring once. The specimen was naive CD8+ T cells sorted from blood. The receptors stem from a woman aged 25 to 39 in good health. Each CDR3 is given without its conserved first and last residue. A D gene is named only where the DNA matches it firmly.

v_gene	d_gene	j_gene	CDR3aa
TRBV23-1	.	TRBJ2-1	ASSQSVESGIYEQF
TRBV4-1	TRBD2	TRBJ2-5	ASSQDDGGVTQY
TRBV5-4	TRBD2	TRBJ2-7	ASSLLPTSGRERSYEQY
TRBV7-2	.	TRBJ1-1	ASSLFRSGDTEAF
TRBV2	.	TRBJ2-7	ASRKGGTDYEQY
TRBV1	.	TRBJ2-6	TSSACRCAQSRANVLT
TRBV27	.	TRBJ2-6	ASSFGGVLT
TRBV18	TRBD2	TRBJ2-7	ASSPSGTRASYEQY
TRBV28	.	TRBJ2-7	ASTSYRIQGSYEQY
TRBV11-2	.	TRBJ1-2	ASSGDSLGGYT
TRBV19	.	TRBJ1-6	ASSIGGGDSPLH
TRBV2	.	TRBJ2-7	ASTVGTSYEQY
TRBV27	TRBD2	TRBJ2-7	ASSFQAGDRPNYEQY
TRBV6-5	.	TRBJ2-7	ASSPDSVHYEQY
TRBV27	TRBD2	TRBJ2-5	ASSPLGLAGGKETQY
TRBV27	.	TRBJ2-7	ASKQGSEQY
TRBV4-1	TRBD2	TRBJ2-2	ASSQDTSGSWELF
TRBV29-1	TRBD1	TRBJ2-5	SVGWDSGQETQY
TRBV7-9	.	TRBJ2-7	ASSLAVAGVYEQY
TRBV5-8	.	TRBJ2-7	ASSLEADYPYEQY
TRBV19	TRBD1	.	ASSIGQGYEQY
TRBV7-2	TRBD1	TRBJ1-3	ASSLISSGGTGNTIY
TRBV19	.	TRBJ1-2	ASSIEGQNYGYT
TRBV6-5	TRBD1	TRBJ2-3	ASSYSGRQGPDTQY
TRBV5-4	.	TRBJ2-7	ASSSASREQY
TRBV5-6	.	TRBJ2-7	ASSLGTLHYEQY
TRBV27	.	TRBJ1-4	ASRPTGLYEKLF
TRBV9	TRBD1	TRBJ1-6	ASSPDRGNSPLH
TRBV27	TRBD2	TRBJ2-7	ASSSTGLGRGEQY
TRBV9	.	TRBJ2-3	ASSEGWGSLTDTQY
TRBV7-9	.	TRBJ2-7	ASSLRAGIPYEQY
TRBV11-1	.	TRBJ1-1	ASSLGGPEAF
TRBV28	.	TRBJ2-7	ASRLIYRESSGEQY
TRBV30	TRBD2	TRBJ2-5	AWTLAGGQETQY
TRBV6-5	TRBD2	TRBJ2-1	ASSAGGARDEQF
TRBV19	TRBD1	TRBJ1-1	ASSVATGADTEAF
TRBV19	.	TRBJ2-1	ASSIASDSYNEQF
TRBV2	.	TRBJ2-5	ARGPRGIGETQY
TRBV28	.	TRBJ2-7	ASVGGSYEQY
TRBV28	TRBD1	TRBJ1-1	ASSDKQGVNTEAF
TRBV27	TRBD2	TRBJ2-7	ASSFGTSGTHEQY
TRBV7-7	TRBD1	.	ASSFGTGAEQY
TRBV12-5	.	TRBJ2-3	ASGLSTDTQY
TRBV7-8	.	TRBJ2-3	ASSLGHYLSTDTQY
TRBV4-1	TRBD2	TRBJ2-2	ASSQGAMAGGRTGELF
TRBV5-1	TRBD2	TRBJ2-3	ASNRGTKITVSTDTQY